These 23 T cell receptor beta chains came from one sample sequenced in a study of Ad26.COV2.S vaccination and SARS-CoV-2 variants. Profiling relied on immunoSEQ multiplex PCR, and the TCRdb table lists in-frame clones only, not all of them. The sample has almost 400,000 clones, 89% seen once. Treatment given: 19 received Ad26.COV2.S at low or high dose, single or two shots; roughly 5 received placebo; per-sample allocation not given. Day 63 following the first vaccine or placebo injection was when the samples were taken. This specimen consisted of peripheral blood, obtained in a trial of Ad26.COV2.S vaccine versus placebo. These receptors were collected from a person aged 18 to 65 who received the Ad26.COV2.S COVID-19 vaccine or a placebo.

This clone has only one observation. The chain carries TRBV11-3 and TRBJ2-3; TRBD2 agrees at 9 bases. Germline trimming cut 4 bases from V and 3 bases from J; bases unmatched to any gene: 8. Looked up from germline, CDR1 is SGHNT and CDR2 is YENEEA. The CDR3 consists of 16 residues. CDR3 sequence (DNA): TGTGCCAGCAGCTGGGGTAGCGGGAGTAAAACAGATACGCAGTATTTT. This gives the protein CASSWGSGSKTDTQYF. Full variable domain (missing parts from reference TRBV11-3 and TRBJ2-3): EAGVVQSPRYKIIEKKQPVAFWCNPISGHNTLYWYLQNLGQGPELLIRYENEEAVDDSQLPKDRFSAERLKGVDSTLKIQPAELGDSAVYLCASSWGSGSKTDTQYFGPGTRLTVL.

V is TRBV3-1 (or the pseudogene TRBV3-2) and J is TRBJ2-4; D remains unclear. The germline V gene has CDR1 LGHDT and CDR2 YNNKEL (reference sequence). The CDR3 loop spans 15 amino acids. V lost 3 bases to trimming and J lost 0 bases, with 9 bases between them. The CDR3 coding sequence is TGTGCCAGCAGCCACCTCAGCATAGCCAAAAACATTCAGTACTTC. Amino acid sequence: CASSHLSIAKNIQYF.

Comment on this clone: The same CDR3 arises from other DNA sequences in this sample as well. The CDR3 reads CASSFRNEQFF. The CDR3 nucleotides are TGTGCCAGCAGCTTTAGGAACGAGCAGTTCTTC. J is TRBJ2-1 and V is TRBV7-2, with no clear D. CDR3 size: 11 residues. The V end was cut by 3 bases, the J end by 10 bases, with 7 bases between. The germline gives CDR1 SGHTA, CDR2 FQGNSA.

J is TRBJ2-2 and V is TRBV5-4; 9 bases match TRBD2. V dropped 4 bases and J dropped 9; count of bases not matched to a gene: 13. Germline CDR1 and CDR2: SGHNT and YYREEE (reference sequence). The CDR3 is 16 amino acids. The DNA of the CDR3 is TGTGCCAGCAGCCCCCGGGTAGCGGGAGTGGTCCGGGAGCTGTTTTTT. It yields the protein CASSPRVAGVVRELFF.

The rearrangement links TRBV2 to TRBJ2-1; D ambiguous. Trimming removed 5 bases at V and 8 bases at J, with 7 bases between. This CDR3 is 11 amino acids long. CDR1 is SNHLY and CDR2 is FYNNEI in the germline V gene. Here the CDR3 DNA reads TGTGCCAGCAGTCCAGCAGATGAGCAGTTCTTC. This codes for CASSPADEQFF. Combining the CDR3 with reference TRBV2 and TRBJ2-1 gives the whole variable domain EPEVTQTPSHQVTQMGQEVILRCVPISNHLYFYWYRQILGQKVEFLVSFYNNEISEKSEIFDDQFSVERPDGSNFTLKIRSTKLEDSAMYFCASSPADEQFFGPGTRLTVL.

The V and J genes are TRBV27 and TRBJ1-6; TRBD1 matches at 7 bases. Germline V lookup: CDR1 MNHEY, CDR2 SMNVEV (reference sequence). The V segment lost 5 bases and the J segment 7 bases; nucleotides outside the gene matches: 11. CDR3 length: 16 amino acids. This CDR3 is CASSRLIGTENSPLHF. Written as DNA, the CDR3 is TGTGCCAGCAGTAGACTGATCGGGACAGAGAATTCACCCCTCCACTTT.

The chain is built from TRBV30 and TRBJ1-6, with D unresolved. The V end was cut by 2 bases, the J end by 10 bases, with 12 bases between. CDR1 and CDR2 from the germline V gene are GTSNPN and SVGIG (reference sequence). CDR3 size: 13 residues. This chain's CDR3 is CAWSLGMASPLHF. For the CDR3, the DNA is TGTGCCTGGAGTTTGGGTATGGCCTCACCCCTCCACTTT.

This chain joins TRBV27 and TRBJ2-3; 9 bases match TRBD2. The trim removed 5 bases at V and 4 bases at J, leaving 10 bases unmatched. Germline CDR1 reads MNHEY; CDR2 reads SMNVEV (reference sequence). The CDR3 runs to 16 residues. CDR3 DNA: TGTGCCAGCAGTGTTGATTTAGCGGGAGTAGCAGATACGCAGTATTTT. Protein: CASSVDLAGVADTQYF.

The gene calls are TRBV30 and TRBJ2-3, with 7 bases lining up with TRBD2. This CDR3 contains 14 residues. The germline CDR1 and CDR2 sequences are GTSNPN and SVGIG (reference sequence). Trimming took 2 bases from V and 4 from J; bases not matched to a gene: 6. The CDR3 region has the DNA TGTGCCTGGAGTCTTGGCGGGAGCGCAGATACGCAGTATTTT. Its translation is CAWSLGGSADTQYF.

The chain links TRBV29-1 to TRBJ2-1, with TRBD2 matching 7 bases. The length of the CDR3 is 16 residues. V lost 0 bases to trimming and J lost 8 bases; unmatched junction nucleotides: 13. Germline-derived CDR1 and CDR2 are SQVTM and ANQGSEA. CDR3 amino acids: CSVEEWGSGTGDEQFF. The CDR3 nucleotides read TGCAGCGTTGAAGAGTGGGGAAGCGGGACTGGGGATGAGCAGTTCTTC.

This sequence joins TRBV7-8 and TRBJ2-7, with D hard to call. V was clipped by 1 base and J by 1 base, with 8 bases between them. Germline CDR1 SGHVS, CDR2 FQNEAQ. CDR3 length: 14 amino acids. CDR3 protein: CASSLDGRSYEQYF. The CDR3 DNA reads TGTGCCAGCAGCTTAGACGGGCGGTCCTACGAGCAGTACTTC.

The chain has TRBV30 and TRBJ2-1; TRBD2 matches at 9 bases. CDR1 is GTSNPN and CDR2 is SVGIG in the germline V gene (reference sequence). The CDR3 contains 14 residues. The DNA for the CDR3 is TGTGCATTTAGACTAGCGGTAAACTACAATGAGCAGTTCTTC. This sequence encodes CAFRLAVNYNEQFF.

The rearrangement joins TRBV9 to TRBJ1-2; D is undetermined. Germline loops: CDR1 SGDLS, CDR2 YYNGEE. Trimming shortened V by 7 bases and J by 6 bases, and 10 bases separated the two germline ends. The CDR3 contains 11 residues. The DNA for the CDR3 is TGTGCCAGCGGCGGAAGGGATGGCTACACCTTC. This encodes CASGGRDGYTF.

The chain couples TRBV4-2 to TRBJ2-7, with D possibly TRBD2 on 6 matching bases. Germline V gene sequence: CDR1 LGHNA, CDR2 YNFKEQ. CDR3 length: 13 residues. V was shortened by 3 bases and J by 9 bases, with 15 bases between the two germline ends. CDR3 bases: TGTGCCAGCAGCCAGGGGACTGAATCCGGGCAGTACTTC. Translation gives CASSQGTESGQYF.

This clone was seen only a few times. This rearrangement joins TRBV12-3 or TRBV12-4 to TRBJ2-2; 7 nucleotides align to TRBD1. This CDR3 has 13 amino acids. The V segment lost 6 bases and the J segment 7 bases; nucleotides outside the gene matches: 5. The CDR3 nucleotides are TGTGCCAGCAGCCAGGGGGAGCGCGGGGAGCTGTTTTTT. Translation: CASSQGERGELFF.

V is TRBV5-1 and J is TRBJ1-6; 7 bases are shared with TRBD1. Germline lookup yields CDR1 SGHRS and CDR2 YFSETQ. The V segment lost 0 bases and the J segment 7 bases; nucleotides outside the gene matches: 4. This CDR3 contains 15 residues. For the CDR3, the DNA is TGCGCCAGCAGCTTGGCCCCGGGACAGAATTCACCCCTCCACTTT. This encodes CASSLAPGQNSPLHF.

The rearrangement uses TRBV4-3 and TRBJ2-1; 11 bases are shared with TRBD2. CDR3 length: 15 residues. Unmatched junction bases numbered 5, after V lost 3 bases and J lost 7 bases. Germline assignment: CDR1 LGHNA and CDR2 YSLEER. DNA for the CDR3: TGCGCCAGCAGCCATCGACTAGCGGGACGGAATGAGCAGTTCTTC. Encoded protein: CASSHRLAGRNEQFF.

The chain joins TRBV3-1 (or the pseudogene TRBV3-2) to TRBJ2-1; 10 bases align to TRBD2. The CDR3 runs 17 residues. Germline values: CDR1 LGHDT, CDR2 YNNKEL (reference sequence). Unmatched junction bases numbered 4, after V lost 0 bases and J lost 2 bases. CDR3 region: CASSQEVLAGAYNEQFF. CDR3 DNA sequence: TGTGCCAGCAGCCAAGAGGTTCTAGCGGGGGCCTACAATGAGCAGTTCTTC.

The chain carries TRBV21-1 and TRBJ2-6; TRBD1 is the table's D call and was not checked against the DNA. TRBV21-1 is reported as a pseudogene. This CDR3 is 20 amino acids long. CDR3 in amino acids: CASSKGLGGQQRSGANVLTF. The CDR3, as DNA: TGTGCCAGCAGCAAGGGGCTTGGGGGACAACAACGATCTGGGGCCAACGTCCTGACTTTC.

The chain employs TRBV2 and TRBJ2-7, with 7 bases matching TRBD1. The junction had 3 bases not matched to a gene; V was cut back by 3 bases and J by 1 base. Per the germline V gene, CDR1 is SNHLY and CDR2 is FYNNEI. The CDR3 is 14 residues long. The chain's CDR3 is CASSDRGQSYEQYF. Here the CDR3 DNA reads TGTGCCAGCAGTGACAGGGGACAGTCCTACGAGCAGTACTTC. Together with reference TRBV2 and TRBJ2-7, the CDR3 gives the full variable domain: EPEVTQTPSHQVTQMGQEVILRCVPISNHLYFYWYRQILGQKVEFLVSFYNNEISEKSEIFDDQFSVERPDGSNFTLKIRSTKLEDSAMYFCASSDRGQSYEQYFGPGTRLTVT.

CDR3 sequence: CASSLGTTVYEQYF. In nucleotides, the CDR3 is TGTGCCAGCAGCCTCGGGACAACGGTTTACGAGCAGTACTTC. This rearrangement joins TRBV11-3 to TRBJ2-7, with a tentative D call TRBD1 (6 bases). The CDR3 contains 14 residues. CDR1 is SGHNT, CDR2 YENEEA, per germline. With 5 bases removed from V and 4 bases from J, the gap between germline ends came to 15 bases.

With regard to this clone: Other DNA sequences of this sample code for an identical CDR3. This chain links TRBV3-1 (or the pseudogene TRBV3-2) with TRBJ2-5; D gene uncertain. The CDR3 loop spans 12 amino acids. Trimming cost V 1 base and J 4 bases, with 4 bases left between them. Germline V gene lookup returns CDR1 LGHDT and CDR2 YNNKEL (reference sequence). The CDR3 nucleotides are TGTGCCAGCAGCCAAGGAGGAGAGACCCAGTACTTC. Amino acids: CASSQGGETQYF.

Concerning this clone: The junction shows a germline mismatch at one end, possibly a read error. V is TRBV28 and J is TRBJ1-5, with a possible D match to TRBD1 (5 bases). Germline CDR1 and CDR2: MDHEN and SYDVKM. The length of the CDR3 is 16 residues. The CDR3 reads CASSFGGMLSNQPQHF. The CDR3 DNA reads TGCGCCAGCAGTTTCGGGGGGATGCTCAGCAATCAGCCCCAGCATTTT.